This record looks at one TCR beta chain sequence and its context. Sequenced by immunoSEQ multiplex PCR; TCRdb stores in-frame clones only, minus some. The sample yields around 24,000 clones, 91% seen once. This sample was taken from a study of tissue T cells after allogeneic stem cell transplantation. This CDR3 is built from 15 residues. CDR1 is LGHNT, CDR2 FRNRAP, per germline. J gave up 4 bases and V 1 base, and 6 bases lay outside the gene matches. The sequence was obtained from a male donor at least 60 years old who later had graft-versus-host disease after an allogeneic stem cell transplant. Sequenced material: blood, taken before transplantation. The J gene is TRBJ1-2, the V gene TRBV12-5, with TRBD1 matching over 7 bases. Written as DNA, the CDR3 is TGTGCTAGTGGTTTGGACGGGACAGCCGTCTATGGCTACACCTTC. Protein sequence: CASGLDGTAVYGYTF.